The sequence of this T cell receptor (beta chain) was determined in a study of memory CD4+ T cells and cytomegalovirus serostatus. The repertoire was sequenced with immunoSEQ multiplex PCR; TCRdb's copy has only in-frame clones and lacks some. The table has tens of thousands of clones, about 80% seen once. CDR1 is MDHEN and CDR2 is SYDVKM in the germline V gene. Trimming took 6 bases from V and 8 from J; bases not matched to a gene: 15. The CDR3 contains 15 residues. Single viable CD3+CD4+CD8-CD45RO+ cells were sorted as the memory CD4+ T cells. Positive selection with CD4 microbeads enriched total CD4+ T cells.

This chain uses TRBV28 with TRBJ1-2; TRBD1 matches 7 bases. Source material: memory CD4+ T cells from blood. The sequence was obtained from an adult in good health and CMV-seronegative. CDR3 in DNA: TGTGCCAGCAGCTTAGGAGGGGGCGCCCTGAAAGGCTACACCTTC. Translated, it gives CASSLGGGALKGYTF.